A single sample is the source of the 15 T cell receptor beta chains below, sequenced in a study of blood T cell repertoires in COVID-19. Clones were read by immunoSEQ multiplex PCR, and TCRdb kept only the in-frame ones, dropping some. This table holds 140,000 to 150,000 clones, around four fifths found once. Sequencing was done on a sample of PBMCs or T cells enriched from blood (not recorded which). The source is a woman in her thirties or forties who had recovered from COVID-19.

The V call is TRBV6-5, the J call TRBJ1-3; D gene ambiguous. Germline V lookup: CDR1 MNHEY, CDR2 SVGAGI. The CDR3 consists of 12 residues. Trimming pared 6 bases from V and 0 bases from J, leaving 3 bases between. The CDR3 region is CASRASGNTIYF. CDR3 coding DNA: TGTGCCAGCAGGGCCTCTGGAAACACCATATATTTT.

The rearrangement links TRBV5-4 to TRBJ1-6, with TRBD1 identical over 10 bases. V trimming: 0 bases; J trimming: 9 bases; junction bases outside the gene matches: 18. Germline V CDR1 and CDR2: SGHNT, YYREEE (reference sequence). The CDR3 is 20 amino acids. For the CDR3, the DNA is TGTGCCAGCAGCTTGGCGGGGAGCAATCTCGACAGGGGGCTTGGTTCACCCCTCCACTTT. Its protein product is CASSLAGSNLDRGLGSPLHF.

The CDR3 loop is CASSESTPWTSGQETQYF. The CDR3 nucleotides are TGTGCCAGCAGCGAATCCACCCCCTGGACTAGCGGCCAAGAGACCCAGTACTTC. The genes are TRBV9 and TRBJ2-5; 10 bases match TRBD2. This CDR3 has 18 amino acids. J gave up 1 base and V 3 bases, and 12 bases lay outside the gene matches. CDR1 is SGDLS, CDR2 YYNGEE, per germline. The full variable domain, its missing parts supplied by reference TRBV9 and TRBJ2-5, is DSGVTQTPKHLITATGQRVTLRCSPRSGDLSVYWYQQSLDQGLQFLIQYYNGEERAKGNILERFSAQQFPDLHSELNLSSLELGDSALYFCASSESTPWTSGQETQYFGPGTRLLVL.

The chain carries TRBV18 and TRBJ2-1, with TRBD2 matching over 8 bases. The CDR3 runs 13 residues. Germline values: CDR1 KGHSH, CDR2 LQKENI. V gave up 6 bases and J gave up 5 bases; unmatched junction bases: 3. CDR3 sequence: CASSGTRDNEQFF. CDR3 nucleotides: TGTGCCAGCTCCGGGACTAGGGACAATGAGCAGTTCTTC.

The chain has TRBV4-1 and TRBJ2-3, with 11 bases lining up with TRBD2. Germline assignment: CDR1 MGHRA and CDR2 YSYEKL. The CDR3 runs 16 residues. J was trimmed by 6 bases and V by 2 bases; bases with no gene match: 7. The DNA for the CDR3 is TGCGCCAGCAGCCAATCTACTAGCGGGAGAATTGATACGCAGTATTTT. It specifies CASSQSTSGRIDTQYF.

This chain joins TRBV24-1 and TRBJ2-5; TRBD2 matches 8 bases. The CDR3 runs 14 residues. Germline CDR1 reads KGHDR; CDR2 reads SFDVKD. The V and J ends lost 3 bases and 4 bases, in that order; junction bases with no gene match: 3. CDR3 sequence: CATSDGLAGETQYF. CDR3 bases: TGTGCCACCAGTGATGGACTAGCAGGAGAGACCCAGTACTTC.

V gene TRBV14 combines with J gene TRBJ2-2, with 10 bases that match TRBD2. The CDR3 totals 18 residues. V was clipped by 2 bases and J by 0 bases; unmatched bases: 6. Germline loops: CDR1 SGHDN, CDR2 FVKESK. The CDR3 sequence: CASSQITGLAANTGELFF. The CDR3 DNA reads TGTGCCAGCAGCCAAATAACCGGACTAGCGGCGAACACCGGGGAGCTGTTTTTT.

The chain links TRBV7-8 to TRBJ2-3; 8 bases match TRBD2. The CDR3 extends over 18 amino acids. With V trimmed by 5 bases and J by 0 bases, 13 bases remained unmatched. Germline V gene lookup returns CDR1 SGHVS and CDR2 FQNEAQ. CDR3 sequence (DNA): TGTGCCAGCAGCCCCCAATCCCGACTAGCGTACAGCACAGATACGCAGTATTTT. Its protein is CASSPQSRLAYSTDTQYF.

This clone was counted a few times. CDR3 region: CAWSKRSGDTQYF. The CDR3 DNA reads as TGTGCCTGGAGCAAACGGAGTGGAGATACGCAGTATTTT. The V gene is TRBV30, the J gene TRBJ2-3; D is ambiguous. Trimming removed 3 bases at V and 5 bases at J, with 12 bases between. Per germline, CDR1 GTSNPN and CDR2 SVGIG (reference sequence). The CDR3 consists of 13 residues.

J is TRBJ2-3 and V is TRBV4-1; 7 nucleotides align to TRBD2. The V and J ends lost 1 base and 0 bases, in that order; junction bases with no gene match: 7. CDR1 MGHRA and CDR2 YSYEKL come from the germline V gene. This CDR3 is built from 17 residues. CDR3 in DNA: TGCGCCAGCAGCCAAGTTTGGGCTAGCGGTAGCACAGATACGCAGTATTTT. Translation: CASSQVWASGSTDTQYF.

In DNA, the CDR3 is TGTGCCATCAGTGTTGCAGGGGAGAAACCCCTCCACTTT. Translated, it gives CAISVAGEKPLHF. The genes are TRBV10-3 and TRBJ1-6, with D possibly matching TRBD1 (6 bases). The CDR3 has 13 amino acids. Trimming removed 4 bases at V and 12 bases at J, with 13 bases between. Germline CDR1 and CDR2: ENHRY and SYGVKD.

V is TRBV4-1 and J is TRBJ1-6, with D hard to call. The CDR3 runs to 15 residues. Germline V lookup: CDR1 MGHRA, CDR2 YSYEKL. The V gene lost 1 base and the J gene lost 4 bases, with 8 bases spanning the gap. CDR3 amino acids: CASSQVRLYNSPLHF. The CDR3, as DNA: TGCGCCAGCAGCCAAGTTCGGTTGTATAATTCACCCCTCCACTTT.

The chain couples TRBV5-1 to TRBJ1-1; 7 positions agree with TRBD1. Trimming cost V 0 bases and J 5 bases; bases outside gene matches: 10. This CDR3 is 16 amino acids long. Per the germline V gene, CDR1 is SGHRS and CDR2 is YFSETQ. The CDR3 reads CASSLGQGTLRTEAFF. The CDR3 DNA is TGCGCCAGCAGCTTGGGACAGGGCACCCTGAGAACTGAAGCTTTCTTT.

The V and J genes are TRBV2 and TRBJ2-7, with a weak D call TRBD2 (5 bases). The CDR3 length is 15 residues. V was shortened by 5 bases and J by 6 bases, with 20 bases between the two germline ends. Germline CDR1 reads SNHLY; CDR2 reads FYNNEI. The chain's CDR3 is CASSWETYPGSEQYF. The CDR3 DNA reads TGTGCCAGCAGTTGGGAGACATACCCCGGGTCCGAGCAGTACTTC.

This clone has more than one count but fewer than ten. The rearrangement joins TRBV10-3 to TRBJ2-2, with 7 nucleotides matching TRBD2. The CDR3 is 14 amino acids. Trimming removed 7 bases from V and 6 bases from J; junction bases left unmatched: 8. The germline gives CDR1 ENHRY, CDR2 SYGVKD. The CDR3 region is CAIKAGGRAGELFF. The CDR3, as DNA: TGTGCCATCAAGGCAGGTGGGAGGGCCGGGGAGCTGTTTTTT.